This T cell receptor beta chain was captured by sequencing in a study of cytomegalovirus exposure and HLA in healthy donors. Study-level background: Genotyping showed around 80% of 398 donors falling in the Caucasian-associated ancestry cluster.

Use of 60 Vbeta and 13 Jbeta primers characterized the PCR. Sequencing used immunoSEQ multiplex PCR; TCRdb keeps in-frame clones, though not all of them. The data show around 150,000 clones, approximately 88% seen once. V was clipped by 4 bases and J by 1 base, with 11 bases between them. This CDR3 has 14 amino acids. The germline V gene has CDR1 SGDLS and CDR2 YYNGEE. This receptor was taken from a woman under 40 in good health and CMV-seronegative. The sample comprised PBMCs. The chain links TRBV9 to TRBJ1-1; no firm D call. This CDR3 reads CASSPHSGNTEAFF. CDR3 sequence (DNA): TGTGCCAGCAGCCCCCACTCAGGGAACACTGAAGCTTTCTTT. The whole variable domain, remainder taken from reference TRBV9 and TRBJ1-1, is DSGVTQTPKHLITATGQRVTLRCSPRSGDLSVYWYQQSLDQGLQFLIQYYNGEERAKGNILERFSAQQFPDLHSELNLSSLELGDSALYFCASSPHSGNTEAFFGQGTRLTVV.